This TCR beta chain came from a study of cytomegalovirus exposure and HLA in healthy donors. Libraries were prepared by immunoSEQ multiplex PCR; TCRdb keeps only in-frame clonotypes and omits some of them. Of roughly 60,000 clones listed, 85% to 95% are singletons. The CDR3 loop spans 15 amino acids. After removal of 5 bases from V and 7 bases from J, the junction contained 10 bases not matched to a gene. The germline V gene has CDR1 SGHAT and CDR2 FQDESV (reference sequence). Study-wide findings and caveats: Overall, roughly 150 TCR beta chains were annotated as cytomegalovirus-associated.

Note on this clone: Its antigen remains unknown.

The sequence was obtained from a woman between 18 and 29 years old in good health and CMV-seropositive. V usage is TRBV11-1 and J usage is TRBJ2-2; TRBD1 matches 7 bases. Specimen: PBMCs. CDR3 coding DNA: TGTGCCAGCAGCACGGGGACAGCTCAGGGCGGGGAGCTGTTTTTT. Translation: CASSTGTAQGGELFF.